The T cell receptor (beta chain) under discussion was sequenced for a study of low-dose radiotherapy and immunotherapy resistance in tumors. Across the study: Cohort 1 was given 0.5 Gy per fraction every 2 weeks, for 6.5 Gy total. Aspirin was taken orally by patients at 300 mg daily for four cycles from cycle 1 day 1.

Time point reported: after trial treatment. As to treatment: LDRT plus nivolumab, ipilimumab, low-dose cyclophosphamide and aspirin (RACIN trial). Every donor was treated with nivolumab, ipilimumab, aspirin, low-dose cyclophosphamide and also low-dose radiotherapy. Alpha- and beta-chain coverage of first-strand cDNA came from TRAV- and TRBV-specific primers. The authors amplified TCRs for 20 to 25 PCR cycles with a constant-region primer and a V-primer adapter. TCRdb itself ran the reads through MiXCR, one entry per CDR3 protein. The sample lists about 100,000 distinct CDR3 sequences, around 20% seen once, with approximately 4% in the top ten. This clonotype was picked up many times. The sample in question was PBMCs, obtained after low-dose radiotherapy plus immunotherapy. The sequence derives from a male donor with prostate cancer.

CDR3 in DNA: TGTGCCAGCAGCGTACTCGGGGGGCACACAGATACGCAGTATTTT. Residues: CASSVLGGHTDTQYF. The chain uses TRBV9 and TRBJ2-3; weak D call: TRBD2 (7 bases). The ends were cut back, 1 base at V and 2 bases at J, with 11 bases in the middle. This CDR3 contains 15 residues. Germline values: CDR1 SGDLS, CDR2 YYNGEE.